These 23 T cell receptor beta chains originate from one sample sequenced in a study of shared clonotypes between healthy human individuals. Data came from immunoSEQ multiplex PCR; TCRdb stores just in-frame clones and leaves some out. This repertoire shows roughly 2.2 million clones, approximately 90% found once; its top ten account for 0.37%. The specimen sequenced was naive CD4+ T cells from PBMCs. As to subset: CD45RA+ positively selected. Receptors were obtained from a man aged 18 to 35 in good health. Some clones in this sample may be carry-over from other donors' samples.

The CDR3 loop is CASSPGQSVETQYF. The CDR3, as DNA: TGTGCCAGCTCACCGGGACAGTCGGTGGAGACCCAGTACTTC. The gene calls are TRBV18 and TRBJ2-5; TRBD1 agrees at 7 bases. The CDR3 is made up of 14 amino acids. Trimming took 3 bases from V and 5 from J; bases not matched to a gene: 6. CDR1 KGHSH and CDR2 LQKENI come from the germline V gene.

The chain combines TRBV7-9 with TRBJ1-1; tentatively, D is TRBD1 (5 bases). Germline V gene data show CDR1 as SEHNR and CDR2 as FQNEAQ (reference sequence). This CDR3 contains 14 residues. V was pared by 6 bases and J by 4 bases, with 15 bases between. In DNA, the CDR3 is TGTGCCAGCAGTCGAAGCCAGGGTGTCACTGAAGCTTTCTTT. Encoded protein: CASSRSQGVTEAFF. The whole variable domain, filled in from reference TRBV7-9 and TRBJ1-1, reads DTGVSQNPRHKITKRGQNVTFRCDPISEHNRLYWYRQTLGQGPEFLTYFQNEAQLEKSRLLSDRFSAERPKGSFSTLEIQRTEQGDSAMYLCASSRSQGVTEAFFGQGTRLTVV.

The rearrangement links TRBV5-4 to TRBJ1-2; D uncertain. Trimming left V 6 bases short and J 6 bases short, with 15 bases between. The germline gives CDR1 SGHNT, CDR2 YYREEE (reference sequence). This CDR3 has 13 residues. The CDR3 DNA follows: TGTGCCAGCACCCCCTTTGGGTCCGATGGCTACACCTTC. Its protein product is CASTPFGSDGYTF.

The rearrangement uses TRBV7-3 and TRBJ2-7, with 8 bases matching TRBD1. The V and J ends lost 4 bases and 6 bases, in that order; junction bases with no gene match: 11. CDR1 is SGHTA and CDR2 is FQGTGA in the germline V gene. The CDR3 has 15 residues. The CDR3 loop is CASSSQPGTGSEQYF. The CDR3 nucleotides read TGTGCCAGCAGCTCTCAACCCGGGACAGGCAGCGAGCAGTACTTC.

This chain uses TRBV5-5 with TRBJ1-5; D ambiguous. With 0 bases removed from V and 2 bases from J, the gap between germline ends came to 12 bases. The CDR3 covers 16 residues. Germline assignment: CDR1 SGHKS and CDR2 YYEKEE (reference sequence). The CDR3 region has the DNA TGTGCCAGCAGCTTGGCCGGCACAGCGGGCAATCAGCCCCAGCATTTT. Its translation: CASSLAGTAGNQPQHF.

This chain uses TRBV6-6 with TRBJ1-5; no clear D gene. CDR3 size: 15 residues. Germline V gives CDR1 MNHNY, CDR2 SVGAGI (reference sequence). The V gene lost 6 bases and the J gene lost 1 base, with 13 bases spanning the gap. The CDR3 DNA follows: TGTGCCAGCAGCACCGGGCCGTGGAGCAATCAGCCCCAGCATTTT. Translated, it gives CASSTGPWSNQPQHF.

This rearrangement joins TRBV28 to TRBJ1-2; 7 bases fit TRBD1. Trimming cost V 5 bases and J 6 bases; bases outside gene matches: 6. Germline V gives CDR1 MDHEN, CDR2 SYDVKM. The CDR3 is made up of 13 amino acids. DNA for the CDR3: TGTGCCAGCAGTACAGGGGTGCGGGATGGCTACACCTTC. It specifies CASSTGVRDGYTF.

This chain connects TRBV28 to TRBJ1-4; TRBD1 matches at 11 bases. The CDR3 covers 15 residues. The V and J ends lost 1 base and 11 bases, in that order; junction bases with no gene match: 6. Germline loops: CDR1 MDHEN, CDR2 SYDVKM. The DNA for the CDR3 is TGTGCCAGCAGTTTATCCCGGACAGGGGGCGGGAAACTGTTTTTT. Translating gives CASSLSRTGGGKLFF.

This rearrangement joins TRBV4-1 to TRBJ2-1, with 8 bases identical to TRBD2. The V gene's germline CDR1 is MGHRA and CDR2 YSYEKL. The J segment lost 9 bases and the V segment lost 1 base, leaving 11 bases of the junction unmatched. The length of the CDR3 is 16 residues. The CDR3 nucleotides read TGCGCCAGCAGCCAAGGTAGCGCCCCGGGAGGGGGTGAGCAGTTCTTC. Translated: CASSQGSAPGGGEQFF.

This rearrangement joins TRBV27 to TRBJ2-7, with 8 bases fitting TRBD2. The germline V gene encodes CDR1 MNHEY and CDR2 SMNVEV (reference sequence). The J segment lost 3 bases and the V segment lost 5 bases, leaving 9 bases of the junction unmatched. This CDR3 region has 15 residues. The CDR3 loop reads CASSRSGNRFYEQYF. The DNA for the CDR3 is TGTGCCAGCAGTCGTAGCGGGAACCGGTTCTACGAGCAGTACTTC.

This chain joins TRBV28 and TRBJ2-7, with unresolved D. The CDR3 runs 12 residues. Germline V gives CDR1 MDHEN, CDR2 SYDVKM. Between the trimmed V and J ends, which lost 6 bases and 7 bases, there was a span of 13 bases. The CDR3 DNA is TGTGCCAGCAGGGGCAGGTTCTTGGAGCAGTACTTC. Its translation is CASRGRFLEQYF.

V gene TRBV5-1 combines with J gene TRBJ2-7; no reliable D call. Trimming removed 2 bases at V and 3 bases at J, with 18 bases between. CDR1 and CDR2 (germline): SGHRS, YFSETQ. This CDR3 has 16 amino acids. CDR3 sequence reads: CASSFSVGPPGYEQYF. In DNA form, the CDR3 reads TGCGCCAGCAGCTTTTCTGTCGGGCCGCCTGGCTACGAGCAGTACTTC.

The rearrangement links TRBV7-3 to TRBJ2-3; no clear D. From germline, CDR1 is SGHTA and CDR2 FQGTGA. V lost 3 bases, J lost 0 bases, and 13 bases lay in between. The CDR3 length is 16 residues. The CDR3 region is CASSFYRVTSTDTQYF. Here the CDR3 DNA reads TGTGCCAGCAGCTTCTATCGGGTAACTAGCACAGATACGCAGTATTTT.

The chain has TRBV10-1 and TRBJ2-3; 8 bases are shared with TRBD2. CDR1 WNHNN and CDR2 SYGVQD come from the germline V gene (reference sequence). This CDR3 spans 14 amino acids. V shed 4 bases, J shed 6 bases, and the junction held 6 bases outside the gene matches. The CDR3 DNA is TGCGCCAGCAGTGGGTCGGGAGGGAAGGATACGCAGTATTTT. This codes for CASSGSGGKDTQYF.

The chain carries TRBV28 and TRBJ2-3; TRBD2 agrees at 8 bases. Germline CDR1 MDHEN, CDR2 SYDVKM. V lost 5 bases and J lost 5; bases outside the gene matches: 15. The CDR3 has 17 amino acids. CDR3 protein: CASSVLDYGRAKDTQYF. The DNA for the CDR3 is TGTGCCAGCAGTGTCCTCGATTACGGGAGGGCCAAAGATACGCAGTATTTT.

Remarks on this clone: The same CDR3 is also encoded by other DNA sequences in this sample. V usage is TRBV28 and J usage is TRBJ1-5, with D perhaps matching TRBD1 (6 bases). Germline CDR1 and CDR2: MDHEN and SYDVKM. The CDR3 is 14 residues long. Trimming removed 2 bases from V and 3 bases from J, with 8 bases in between. In nucleotides, the CDR3 is TGTGCCAGCAGTTTAAGGGGGAACAATCAGCCCCAGCATTTT. Protein: CASSLRGNNQPQHF.

The chain carries TRBV5-1 and TRBJ1-2; no reliable D call. CDR1 and CDR2 from the germline V gene are SGHRS and YFSETQ. V shed 0 bases and J shed 4 bases, with 16 bases lying between them. The length of the CDR3 is 16 residues. DNA of the CDR3: TGCGCCAGCAGCTTGGACGGGATAATTTCGAGCTATGGCTACACCTTC. The encoded protein is CASSLDGIISSYGYTF.

This clone was counted between two and nine times. The identical CDR3 is also encoded by other nucleotide sequences in the sample. CDR3 bases: TGTGCCAGCTCACCGGCAGGCGATCAGCCCCAGCATTTT. As protein: CASSPAGDQPQHF. The chain employs TRBV18 and TRBJ1-5; no clear D gene. Looked up from germline, CDR1 is KGHSH and CDR2 is LQKENI. The V end was cut by 3 bases, the J end by 5 bases, with 8 bases between. The CDR3 has 13 amino acids.

The V call is TRBV7-3, the J call TRBJ2-5; TRBD2 might be the D (5 bases). The germline gives CDR1 SGHTA, CDR2 FQGTGA. CDR3 length: 16 residues. V dropped 5 bases and J dropped 5 bases, with 21 bases sitting between them. The CDR3 protein is CASSPAGGRRRETQYF. In DNA form, the CDR3 reads TGTGCCAGCAGCCCCGCGGGCGGTAGACGTAGGGAGACCCAGTACTTC.

The V call is TRBV5-6, the J call TRBJ2-7; TRBD1 aligns across 10 bases. Germline-derived CDR1 and CDR2 are SGHDT and YYEEEE. V shed 4 bases and J 4 bases; nucleotides not matched to a gene: 8. The CDR3 length is 15 residues. The DNA for the CDR3 is TGTGCCAGCAGCGCGGCGGGGGGACAGGGGTACGAGCAGTACTTC. This gives the protein CASSAAGGQGYEQYF. The complete variable domain, with remaining parts taken from reference TRBV5-6 and TRBJ2-7, reads DAGVTQSPTHLIKTRGQQVTLRCSPKSGHDTVSWYQQALGQGPQFIFQYYEEEERQRGNFPDRFSGHQFPNYSSELNVNALLLGDSALYLCASSAAGGQGYEQYFGPGTRLTVT.

The count of this clone is one. V gene TRBV6-6 combines with J gene TRBJ2-2, with a tentative D call TRBD2 (6 bases). Trimming left V 8 bases short and J 2 bases short, with 9 bases between. Germline lookup yields CDR1 MNHNY and CDR2 SVGAGI (reference sequence). This CDR3 has 13 amino acids. CDR3 region: CASRDLNTGELFF. The CDR3 coding sequence is TGTGCCAGCCGGGACTTAAACACCGGGGAGCTGTTTTTT.

This chain joins TRBV5-1 and TRBJ1-1; possible D gene TRBD1, 5 bases. The germline V and J ends were trimmed by 0 bases and 0 bases, with 12 bases remaining between them. Germline CDR1 and CDR2: SGHRS and YFSETQ. CDR3 length equals 16 residues. The CDR3 nucleotides are TGCGCCAGCAGCTTGGCCGGGGGACCGATGAACACTGAAGCTTTCTTT. Translating it yields CASSLAGGPMNTEAFF.

This rearrangement joins TRBV9 to TRBJ1-4; TRBD1 matches at 7 bases. CDR3 length equals 15 residues. Germline CDR1 is SGDLS and CDR2 is YYNGEE. Germline trimming cut 2 bases from V and 8 bases from J; bases unmatched to any gene: 9. The CDR3 DNA is TGTGCCAGCAGCGTCCAAGGGGGCGAATGGGAAAAACTGTTTTTT. This encodes CASSVQGGEWEKLFF.